This section outlines one T cell receptor beta chain sequence together with its context. V dropped 2 bases and J dropped 10 bases, with 15 bases sitting between them. The CDR3 totals 13 residues. CDR1 LNHDA and CDR2 SQIVND come from the germline V gene (reference sequence). The record originates from a study of T cell clonotyping in hematopoietic cell transplantation. TCRdb's table, derived via immunoSEQ multiplex PCR, lists solely in-frame clones and lacks some. The sample yields about 36,000 clones, 80% to 90% seen once. The origin of this receptor is a woman in her forties in good health. Some clones in this sample may be carry-over from other donors' samples. What was sequenced was peripheral blood mononuclear cells. This chain joins TRBV19 and TRBJ2-7, with a possible D match to TRBD1 (6 bases). CDR3 DNA sequence: TGTGCCAGTAGTATACCGGGACACCTTTCCCAGTACTTC. Translated: CASSIPGHLSQYF.